This TCR beta chain was found in a study of T cell responses to AZD1222 COVID-19 vaccine. Points from the study as a whole: Across spike, vaccine-associated CD4 TCRs were found, dominant at 160-218 and 743-854. Only 5 or 6 AZD1222 recipients tested seropositive at baseline.

Regarding this clone: Its cognate antigen is unknown.

Some clones are missing from TCRdb's copy, which holds only in-frame ones; the method was immunoSEQ multiplex PCR. The table lists 90,000 to 120,000 clones, around 93% of them singletons. Germline lookup yields CDR1 WSHSY and CDR2 SAAADI. The CDR3 runs to 13 residues. V lost 9 bases to trimming and J lost 3 bases; unmatched junction nucleotides: 6. This chain joins TRBV10-2 and TRBJ2-7; TRBD2 matches 9 bases. The input for sequencing was peripheral blood, taken 28 days after the second AZD1222 dose. The sequence was obtained from an adult who received the AZD1222 COVID-19 vaccine. The CDR3 DNA is TGCGCCAGTCTAGCGGGGCCGTTCTACGAGCAGTACTTC. It encodes CASLAGPFYEQYF.